The next 14 T cell receptor beta chains were all read from a single sample in a study of blood T cell repertoires in COVID-19. This table comes from immunoSEQ multiplex PCR, and its TCRdb copy is limited to in-frame clones, with some not included. Counted here are 200,000 to 300,000 clones, about nine tenths occurring once; the ten biggest clones make up approximately 1.4%. Sample: peripheral blood. Receptors originate from a middle-aged woman who had recovered from COVID-19.

The chain couples TRBV7-2 to TRBJ2-3; 9 bases are a match to TRBD1. This CDR3 is built from 16 residues. CDR1 is SGHTA, CDR2 FQGNSA, per germline. Germline trimming cut 5 bases from V and 4 bases from J; bases unmatched to any gene: 10. CDR3 protein: CASSRRQGDKADTQYF. CDR3 DNA: TGTGCCAGCAGCCGCCGACAGGGGGATAAAGCAGATACGCAGTATTTT.

The chain has TRBV7-2 and TRBJ1-6; 9 nucleotides align to TRBD1. The germline gives CDR1 SGHTA, CDR2 FQGNSA. The V gene end was trimmed by 5 bases and the J gene end by 8 bases; junction bases not matched to a gene: 7. CDR3 length equals 15 residues. CDR3 sequence reads: CASSPAGTGYSPLHF. The CDR3 nucleotides read TGTGCCAGCAGCCCCGCGGGGACAGGGTATTCACCCCTCCACTTT.

This chain connects TRBV5-3 to TRBJ2-3; the match to TRBD1 covers 7 bases. Being an ORF, TRBV5-3 has a function that is uncertain. The CDR3 runs to 21 residues. V lost 1 base to trimming and J lost 0 bases; unmatched junction nucleotides: 20. In DNA form, the CDR3 reads TGTGCCAGAAGCTTGCGGTTTTTTTGGCAGGGGGTTTCATCTAGCACAGATACGCAGTATTTT. Its protein product is CARSLRFFWQGVSSSTDTQYF.

J is TRBJ2-1 and V is TRBV4-3; 7 bases align to TRBD2. Germline-derived CDR1 and CDR2 are LGHNA and YSLEER. This CDR3 is 18 amino acids long. The ends lost 3 bases at V and 0 bases at J; junction bases unmatched: 11. The CDR3 sequence is CASSQGRTGGLSYNEQFF. Written as DNA, the CDR3 is TGCGCCAGCAGCCAGGGGAGGACGGGGGGTCTCTCCTACAATGAGCAGTTCTTC.

This chain uses TRBV27 with TRBJ2-7; 7 nucleotides agree with TRBD1. Germline V CDR1 and CDR2: MNHEY, SMNVEV (reference sequence). J lost 3 bases, V lost 5 bases, and 7 bases had no gene match. This CDR3 has 14 amino acids. The CDR3 sequence is CASSPRQGGYEQYF. The DNA of the CDR3 is TGTGCCAGCAGTCCCCGACAGGGTGGCTACGAGCAGTACTTC.

The chain carries TRBV25-1 and TRBJ1-1; 8 bases map to TRBD1. Germline CDR1 is MGHDK and CDR2 is SYGVNS. The CDR3 extends over 14 amino acids. V lost 5 bases and J lost 4; bases outside the gene matches: 6. The CDR3 DNA follows: TGTGCCAGCAGTCGGAGACAGGGGATCACTGAAGCTTTCTTT. It codes for CASSRRQGITEAFF.

The chain is built from TRBV9 and TRBJ2-7; weak D call: TRBD1 (6 bases). CDR1 and CDR2 from the germline V gene are SGDLS and YYNGEE. With 4 bases removed from V and 0 bases from J, the gap between germline ends came to 11 bases. The CDR3 has 14 residues. The CDR3 sequence: CASSPHRASYEQYF. CDR3 bases: TGTGCCAGCAGCCCGCACAGGGCCTCCTACGAGCAGTACTTC.

V is TRBV6-9 and J is TRBJ1-5; 10 bases align to TRBD1. CDR3 length: 15 amino acids. Germline V CDR1 and CDR2: MNHGY, SVAAGI. Trimming took 7 bases from V and 3 from J; bases not matched to a gene: 6. CDR3 bases: TGTGCCAGCACCTCCGACAGGGGGCCCAATCAGCCCCAGCATTTT. This codes for CASTSDRGPNQPQHF.

The genes are TRBV2 and TRBJ2-5; D not resolved. CDR1 is SNHLY, CDR2 FYNNEI, per germline. V was pared by 4 bases and J by 3 bases, with 12 bases between. The CDR3 has 14 amino acids. The DNA of the CDR3 is TGTGCCAGCAGTGGAGGCAGCACCGAAGAGACCCAGTACTTC. Protein sequence: CASSGGSTEETQYF.

This chain uses TRBV10-3 with TRBJ1-1, with D tentatively TRBD1 (6 bases). V was pared by 9 bases and J by 0 bases, with 8 bases between. CDR1 and CDR2 from the germline V gene are ENHRY and SYGVKD. The CDR3 covers 12 residues. CDR3 amino acids: CAIQGLNTEAFF. The CDR3 DNA is TGTGCCATACAGGGTTTGAACACTGAAGCTTTCTTT.

The V gene is TRBV6-5, the J gene TRBJ1-2; 7 bases fit TRBD1. This CDR3 is 14 amino acids long. The V and J ends lost 5 bases and 6 bases, in that order; junction bases with no gene match: 9. Germline CDR1 is MNHEY and CDR2 is SVGAGI. This CDR3 is CASSTRTGPHGYTF. As DNA, the CDR3 is TGTGCCAGCAGTACTAGGACAGGCCCCCATGGCTACACCTTC.

The V call is TRBV3-1 (or the pseudogene TRBV3-2), the J call TRBJ1-1; possible D gene TRBD1, 6 bases. CDR1 is LGHDT, CDR2 YNNKEL, per germline (reference sequence). This CDR3 has 14 residues. V lost 1 base and J lost 6, with 12 bases in between. Here the CDR3 DNA reads TGTGCCAGCAGCCAAGGTACAGGGTTGGCTGAAGCTTTCTTT. Protein product: CASSQGTGLAEAFF.

The rearrangement links TRBV28 to TRBJ2-1; tentative D call: TRBD2 (5 bases). Germline CDR1 and CDR2: MDHEN and SYDVKM. This CDR3 comprises 14 residues. V shed 2 bases and J shed 7 bases, with 12 bases lying between them. The CDR3 DNA follows: TGTGCCAGCAGTTTACCGATACTAGTGAATGAGCAGTTCTTC. This codes for CASSLPILVNEQFF.

This chain connects TRBV3-1 (or the pseudogene TRBV3-2) to TRBJ1-6; TRBD1 matches at 7 bases. This CDR3 region has 16 residues. The V segment lost 2 bases and the J segment 7 bases; nucleotides outside the gene matches: 8. The germline V gene has CDR1 LGHDT and CDR2 YNNKEL (reference sequence). The CDR3 nucleotides read TGTGCCAGCAGCCAACCCCGACAGGGAGGCAATTCACCCCTCCACTTT. Protein product: CASSQPRQGGNSPLHF.